Below, 10 T cell receptor beta chains from the same sample are listed, as sequenced in a study of beta chain features in type 1 diabetes. Investigators reverse transcribed all isolated RNA, so they sequenced expressed TCRB transcripts. Libraries were prepared by immunoSEQ multiplex PCR; TCRdb keeps only in-frame clonotypes and omits some of them. Seen here are tens of thousands of clones, 45% to 50% observed once, and the top ten hold 0.72%. Sequenced sample: central memory CD4+ T cells from blood. These receptors all stem from a woman between 18 and 29 years old in good health.

The rearrangement links TRBV19 to TRBJ2-1, with no clear D. Germline CDR1 reads LNHDA; CDR2 reads SQIVND (reference sequence). V was clipped by 3 bases and J by 2 bases, with 14 bases between them. This CDR3 is built from 16 residues. The CDR3 DNA reads as TGTGCCAGTAGTATCCCAGGTCCTAAGGCCTACAATGAGCAGTTCTTC. Translated: CASSIPGPKAYNEQFF. Full variable domain (rest looked up from reference TRBV19 and TRBJ2-1): DGGITQSPKYLFRKEGQNVTLSCEQNLNHDAMYWYRQDPGQGLRLIYYSQIVNDFQKGDIAEGYSVSREKKESFPLTVTSAQKNPTAFYLCASSIPGPKAYNEQFFGPGTRLTVL.

This clone was recorded only once. This rearrangement joins TRBV5-1 to TRBJ2-7, with 9 bases aligning to TRBD2. Germline V gene data show CDR1 as SGHRS and CDR2 as YFSETQ. The CDR3 runs to 14 residues. V trimming: 5 bases; J trimming: 2 bases; junction bases outside the gene matches: 5. CDR3 loop: CASRSSGETYEQYF. CDR3 in DNA: TGCGCCAGCAGATCTAGCGGGGAGACCTACGAGCAGTACTTC. Combining the CDR3 with reference TRBV5-1 and TRBJ2-7 gives the whole variable domain KAGVTQTPRYLIKTRGQQVTLSCSPISGHRSVSWYQQTPGQGLQFLFEYFSETQRNKGNFPGRFSGRQFSNSRSEMNVSTLELGDSALYLCASRSSGETYEQYFGPGTRLTVT.

In this sample, this clone turned up a few times. CDR3 amino acids: CASSPGPRDRDTGELFF. CDR3 in DNA: TGTGCCAGCTCACCGGGGCCGCGGGACAGGGACACCGGGGAGCTGTTTTTT. The V call is TRBV18, the J call TRBJ2-2, with 9 bases that match TRBD1. V was clipped by 3 bases and J by 3 bases; unmatched bases: 8. Germline loops: CDR1 KGHSH, CDR2 LQKENI. The CDR3 covers 17 residues.

The chain uses TRBV6-6 and TRBJ1-5; 9 nucleotides align to TRBD1. This CDR3 comprises 16 residues. The germline CDR1 and CDR2 sequences are MNHNY and SVGAGI (reference sequence). Unmatched junction bases numbered 11, after V lost 6 bases and J lost 5 bases. CDR3 sequence (DNA): TGTGCCAGCAGGAAAAGAGGACAGGGGTCGGATCAGCCCCAGCATTTT. Its protein is CASRKRGQGSDQPQHF.

The chain is built from TRBV7-7 and TRBJ2-1; 11 bases fit TRBD2. Germline V gene lookup returns CDR1 SSHAT and CDR2 FNYEAQ (reference sequence). This CDR3 region has 15 residues. Trimming removed 5 bases from V and 6 bases from J; junction bases left unmatched: 6. CDR3 in amino acids: CASSPTGTSGNEQFF. CDR3 nucleotides: TGTGCCAGCAGCCCCACCGGGACTAGCGGCAATGAGCAGTTCTTC.

The rearrangement joins TRBV5-1 to TRBJ1-1, with D perhaps matching TRBD1 (5 bases). CDR3 length: 15 amino acids. Germline CDR1 is SGHRS and CDR2 is YFSETQ. V gave up 2 bases and J gave up 3 bases, with 14 bases separating them. CDR3 sequence (DNA): TGCGCCAGCAGCTTCGGTGGGGGGTACGACACTGAAGCTTTCTTT. It yields the protein CASSFGGGYDTEAFF.

The chain employs TRBV30 and TRBJ1-6; 8 nucleotides line up with TRBD1. The CDR3 is 14 amino acids. CDR1 GTSNPN and CDR2 SVGIG come from the germline V gene (reference sequence). J was trimmed by 8 bases and V by 3 bases; bases with no gene match: 6. The CDR3 protein is CAWRVGQGDSPLHF. CDR3 in DNA: TGTGCCTGGAGGGTAGGACAGGGAGATTCACCCCTCCACTTT.

The J gene is TRBJ1-5, the V gene TRBV6-1; no clear D. The V gene lost 2 bases and the J gene lost 4 bases, with 12 bases spanning the gap. This CDR3 is 15 amino acids long. The germline V gene has CDR1 MNHNS and CDR2 SASEGT. The CDR3 sequence: CASSEPAVGNQPQHF. CDR3 DNA sequence: TGTGCCAGCAGTGAACCAGCGGTGGGAAATCAGCCCCAGCATTTT.

There are a few counts of this clone. The chain is built from TRBV5-6 and TRBJ2-1, with D possibly matching TRBD1 (5 bases). Germline V CDR1 and CDR2: SGHDT, YYEEEE. The CDR3 totals 12 residues. Trimming stripped 9 bases from V and 0 bases from J, with 7 bases between. Here the CDR3 reads CATQGSYNEQFF. The CDR3, as DNA: TGTGCCACCCAGGGCTCCTACAATGAGCAGTTCTTC.

CDR3 nucleotides: TGCGCCAGCAGCTTGGGCTCCGGGACTAGCGGCCTAGCCAAAAACATTCAGTACTTC. Protein: CASSLGSGTSGLAKNIQYF. The chain couples TRBV5-1 to TRBJ2-4; 11 bases map to TRBD2. The J segment lost 0 bases and the V segment lost 0 bases, leaving 8 bases of the junction unmatched. The CDR3 is 19 amino acids. Looked up from germline, CDR1 is SGHRS and CDR2 is YFSETQ.